The clone carrying this T cell receptor beta chain appeared a few times. Its cognate antigen is unknown. This CDR3 spans 11 amino acids. With V trimmed by 9 bases and J by 6 bases, 2 bases remained unmatched. Germline V gene lookup returns CDR1 SGHAT and CDR2 FQNNGV. The data were taken from a study of response to subunit inactivated influenza vaccine. Broader study findings: T cells newly recruited by each seasonal influenza vaccination are few, the authors suggested.

TCRdb passed the RT-PCR reads through MiXCR, listing each CDR3 protein once. The top ten hold about 12% of the sample, which has about 530,000 distinct CDR3 sequences, approximately 12% seen once. The sequenced sample was PBMCs from blood, obtained 40 to 50 days after vaccination. The clonotype originates from a man over 45 who received an inactivated influenza vaccine. The gene calls are TRBV11-2 and TRBJ2-3, with TRBD2 identical over 8 bases. CDR3 sequence (DNA): TGTGCCAGTAGACTAGCGGATACGCAGTATTTT. Encoded protein: CASRLADTQYF.